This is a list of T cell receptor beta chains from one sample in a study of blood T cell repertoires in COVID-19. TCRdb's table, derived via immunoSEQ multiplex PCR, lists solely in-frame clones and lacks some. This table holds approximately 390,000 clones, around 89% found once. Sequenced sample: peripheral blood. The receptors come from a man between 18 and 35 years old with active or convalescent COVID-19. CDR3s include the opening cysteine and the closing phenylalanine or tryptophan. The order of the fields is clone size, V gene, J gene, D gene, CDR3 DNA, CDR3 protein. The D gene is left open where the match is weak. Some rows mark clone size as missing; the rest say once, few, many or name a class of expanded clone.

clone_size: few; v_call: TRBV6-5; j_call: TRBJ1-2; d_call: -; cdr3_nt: TGTGCCAGCAGTTTCGACCGGGACTGGGGTGGCTACACCTTC; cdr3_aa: CASSFDRDWGGYTF
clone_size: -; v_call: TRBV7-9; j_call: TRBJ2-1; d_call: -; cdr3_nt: TGTGCCAGCAGCTTCACAGGCCATGAGCAGTTCTTC; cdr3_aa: CASSFTGHEQFF
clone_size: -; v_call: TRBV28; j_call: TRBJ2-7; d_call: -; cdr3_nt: TGTGCCAGCAGTCCACAGGGACCTTCCTACGAGCAGTACTTC; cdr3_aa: CASSPQGPSYEQYF
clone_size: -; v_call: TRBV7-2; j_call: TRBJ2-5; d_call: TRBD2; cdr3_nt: TGTGCCAGCACGGCGGGGCGGGAGCGCCAAGAGACCCAGTACTTC; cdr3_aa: CASTAGRERQETQYF
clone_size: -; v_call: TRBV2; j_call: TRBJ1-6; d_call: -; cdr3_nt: TGTGCCAGCAGTGAAAGGGGTCTTAGGTCCTCCTATAATTCACCCCTCCACTTT; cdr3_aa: CASSERGLRSSYNSPLHF
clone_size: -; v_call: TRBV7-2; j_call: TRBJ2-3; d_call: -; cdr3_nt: TGTGCCAGCAAAGACTACAAGACAGATACGCAGTATTTT; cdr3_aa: CASKDYKTDTQYF
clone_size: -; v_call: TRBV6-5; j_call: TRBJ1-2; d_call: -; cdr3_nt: TGTGCCAGCAGTCCCGGACAGAGAAACTATGGCTACACCTTC; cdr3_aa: CASSPGQRNYGYTF
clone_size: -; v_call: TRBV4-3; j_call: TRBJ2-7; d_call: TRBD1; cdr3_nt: TGCGCCAGCAGTTCCGGGACAGGGGCCTACGAGCAGTACTTC; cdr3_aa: CASSSGTGAYEQYF
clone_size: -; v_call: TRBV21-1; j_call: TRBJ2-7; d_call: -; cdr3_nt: TGTGCCAGCAGCAATTCTAGCGGGGGGTTTTACTACGAGCAGTACTTC; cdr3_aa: CASSNSSGGFYYEQYF
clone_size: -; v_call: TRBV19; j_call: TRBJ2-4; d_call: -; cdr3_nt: TGTGCCAGTAGTATAGCGGGAAACATTCAGTACTTC; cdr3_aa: CASSIAGNIQYF
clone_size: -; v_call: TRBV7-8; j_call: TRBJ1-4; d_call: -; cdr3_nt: TGTGCCAGCAGCTTGATGGGGCTTATGGATGAAAAACTGTTTTTT; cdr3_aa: CASSLMGLMDEKLFF
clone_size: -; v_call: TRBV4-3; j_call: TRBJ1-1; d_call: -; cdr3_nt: TGCGCCAGCAGCCAGGGGGGGTTCACTGAAGCTTTCTTT; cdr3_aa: CASSQGGFTEAFF
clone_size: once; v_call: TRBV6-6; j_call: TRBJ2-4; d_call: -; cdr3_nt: TGTGCCAGCACACCCAAATCCGGGATCGAAGCCATTCAGTACTTC; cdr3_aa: CASTPKSGIEAIQYF
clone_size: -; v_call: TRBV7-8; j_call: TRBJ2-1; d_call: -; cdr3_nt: TGTGCCAGCAGCTGGGCCAATGAGCAGTTCTTC; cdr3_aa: CASSWANEQFF
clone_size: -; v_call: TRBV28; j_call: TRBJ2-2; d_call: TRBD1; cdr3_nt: TGTGCCAGCAGTTTAAGAAGGGACAGGGTACCCGGGGAGCTGTTTTTT; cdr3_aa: CASSLRRDRVPGELFF
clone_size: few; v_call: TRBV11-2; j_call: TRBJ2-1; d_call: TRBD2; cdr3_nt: TGTGCCAGCAGCCGGACTAGCGGGTCCTACAATGAGCAGTTCTTC; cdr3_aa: CASSRTSGSYNEQFF
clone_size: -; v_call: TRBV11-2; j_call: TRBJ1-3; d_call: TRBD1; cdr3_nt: TGTGCCAGCAGCTCGCCGGGACAGGGGGAGTCGGGATCTGGAAACACCATATATTTT; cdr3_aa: CASSSPGQGESGSGNTIYF
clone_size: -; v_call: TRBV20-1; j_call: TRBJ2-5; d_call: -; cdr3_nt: TGCAGTGCTATCGAGACTGAGACCCAGTACTTC; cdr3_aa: CSAIETETQYF
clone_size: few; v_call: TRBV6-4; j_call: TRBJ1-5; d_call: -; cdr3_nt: TGTGCCAGCAGGCCGTGGGAGGGAGGTCAGCCCCAGCATTTT; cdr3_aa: CASRPWEGGQPQHF
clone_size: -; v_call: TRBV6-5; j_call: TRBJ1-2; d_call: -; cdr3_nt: TGTGCCAGTTCGAGGGACTCCCTCTATGGCTACACCTTC; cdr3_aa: CASSRDSLYGYTF
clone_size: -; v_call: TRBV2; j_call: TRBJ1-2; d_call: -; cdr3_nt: TGTGCCAGCAGCCCGGGAAACTATGGCTACACCTTC; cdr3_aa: CASSPGNYGYTF
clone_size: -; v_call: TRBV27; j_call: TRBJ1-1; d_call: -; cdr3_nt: TGTGCCAGCAGATCAAACACTGAAGCTTTCTTT; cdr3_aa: CASRSNTEAFF